Each of the 8 T cell receptor beta chains below was sequenced from the same sample in a study of T cell changes during pregnancy in multiple sclerosis. Generated by immunoSEQ multiplex PCR, the TCRdb table keeps only in-frame clones and is missing some. The sample carries about 100,000 clones, around nine tenths recorded once. Sequenced material: peripheral blood, taken in the second trimester of pregnancy. These receptors were obtained from a female donor in good health, enrolled as a control in a pregnancy study.

The genes are TRBV19 and TRBJ1-1; D perhaps matches TRBD1 (6 bases). The CDR3 covers 13 residues. Trimming removed 7 bases from V and 1 base from J, with 10 bases in between. The germline V gene encodes CDR1 LNHDA and CDR2 SQIVND (reference sequence). The CDR3 spells CASNAGENTEAFF. DNA for the CDR3: TGTGCCAGTAACGCAGGGGAGAACACTGAAGCTTTCTTT.

The chain joins TRBV4-1 to TRBJ2-6; no reliable D call. The V gene lost 1 base and the J gene lost 1 base, with 14 bases spanning the gap. The CDR3 runs 18 residues. In germline, CDR1 is MGHRA, CDR2 YSYEKL. CDR3 nucleotide sequence: TGCGCCAGCAGCCAAGGATCTGTGCGTTCATCTGGGGCCAACGTCCTGACTTTC. Its translation is CASSQGSVRSSGANVLTF.

V gene TRBV6-5 combines with J gene TRBJ1-4; TRBD1 agrees at 10 bases. From germline, CDR1 is MNHEY and CDR2 SVGAGI. V lost 7 bases, J lost 5 bases, and 4 bases stayed unmatched. CDR3 length: 14 amino acids. CDR3 DNA: TGTGCCAGCACGAGGGACAGGGGAAATGAAAAACTGTTTTTT. Translated, it gives CASTRDRGNEKLFF.

V gene TRBV11-2 combines with J gene TRBJ1-3; D call uncertain. The germline CDR1 and CDR2 sequences are SGHAT and FQNNGV. CDR3 size: 13 residues. The V and J ends lost 5 bases and 4 bases respectively, with 9 bases between them. The CDR3 is CASSTGGGNTIYF. The CDR3 DNA follows: TGTGCCAGCAGCACGGGTGGAGGAAACACCATATATTTT. The full variable domain, rest sourced from reference TRBV11-2 and TRBJ1-3, is EAGVAQSPRYKIIEKRQSVAFWCNPISGHATLYWYQQILGQGPKLLIQFQNNGVVDDSQLPKDRFSAERLKGVDSTLKIQPAKLEDSAVYLCASSTGGGNTIYFGEGSWLTVV.

The rearrangement uses TRBV7-9 and TRBJ1-2, with D unresolved. The length of the CDR3 is 14 residues. Trimming took 5 bases from V and 2 from J, leaving 12 bases between them. CDR1 SEHNR and CDR2 FQNEAQ come from the germline V gene (reference sequence). Here the CDR3 DNA reads TGTGCCAGCAGCGGCCATACGAAGAACTATGGCTACACCTTC. This codes for CASSGHTKNYGYTF. Full variable domain (remainder filled in from reference TRBV7-9 and TRBJ1-2): DTGVSQNPRHKITKRGQNVTFRCDPISEHNRLYWYRQTLGQGPEFLTYFQNEAQLEKSRLLSDRFSAERPKGSFSTLEIQRTEQGDSAMYLCASSGHTKNYGYTFGSGTRLTVV.

This chain connects TRBV27 to TRBJ2-2; D is undetermined. The CDR3 has 15 residues. Germline values: CDR1 MNHEY, CDR2 SMNVEV (reference sequence). V was pared by 5 bases and J by 1 base, with 11 bases between. The CDR3 DNA reads TGTGCCAGCAGTAAGGAACAGATGAACACCGGGGAGCTGTTTTTT. Translating gives CASSKEQMNTGELFF.

The chain links TRBV6-5 to TRBJ1-2; 8 bases map to TRBD1. The CDR3 spans 13 residues. Germline trimming cut 5 bases from V and 5 bases from J; bases unmatched to any gene: 4. Looked up from germline, CDR1 is MNHEY and CDR2 is SVGAGI. The CDR3 region has the DNA TGTGCCAGCAGTAGGGGACAGGCGTATGGCTACACCTTC. Translated: CASSRGQAYGYTF.

The chain links TRBV5-4 to TRBJ2-3; the match to TRBD1 covers 9 bases. This CDR3 is built from 16 residues. V lost 6 bases to trimming and J lost 2 bases; unmatched junction nucleotides: 10. Germline loops: CDR1 SGHNT, CDR2 YYREEE (reference sequence). The CDR3 sequence is CASNIQGARVTDTQYF. Here the CDR3 DNA reads TGTGCCAGCAACATACAGGGGGCGCGGGTCACAGATACGCAGTATTTT.